This T cell receptor beta chain was recovered during a study of CD8+CD57+ T cells in acquired aplastic anemia. In the study overall: The mean DNA yield obtained from sorted CD4+ and CD8+ cells came to about 3.2 ug.

Study-level results: Over 25 shared CD8+ CDR3s appeared highly expressed within patients' immunodominant clones.

Selection for sequencing was limited to patients who had shown CD8+CD57+ cell expansion by flow cytometry. No therapy had been given to the patients at the time of blood sampling. For CDR3 and TCR beta VDJ profiling, genomic DNA was the template used. From the reads, TCRdb called clonotypes with MiXCR, one entry per CDR3 protein. The repertoire includes more than 150,000 distinct CDR3 sequences, under 50% of them detected once, and roughly 2% sits in the top ten. The CDR3 consists of 14 residues. Trimming removed 4 bases from V and 3 bases from J, with 12 bases in between. Germline CDR1 SNHLY, CDR2 FYNNEI. Worth noting for this clonotype: Its target is unknown.

Sequences were obtained from sorted CD4+, CD8+, or CD8+CD57+ T cells (not recorded which) from PBMCs. The chain couples TRBV2 to TRBJ1-1, with D perhaps TRBD1 (6 bases). This sequence was found in a human donor with aplastic anemia. The CDR3 DNA is TGTGCCAGCAGTGCCGACGGGACACACACTGAAGCTTTCTTT. Translation: CASSADGTHTEAFF.